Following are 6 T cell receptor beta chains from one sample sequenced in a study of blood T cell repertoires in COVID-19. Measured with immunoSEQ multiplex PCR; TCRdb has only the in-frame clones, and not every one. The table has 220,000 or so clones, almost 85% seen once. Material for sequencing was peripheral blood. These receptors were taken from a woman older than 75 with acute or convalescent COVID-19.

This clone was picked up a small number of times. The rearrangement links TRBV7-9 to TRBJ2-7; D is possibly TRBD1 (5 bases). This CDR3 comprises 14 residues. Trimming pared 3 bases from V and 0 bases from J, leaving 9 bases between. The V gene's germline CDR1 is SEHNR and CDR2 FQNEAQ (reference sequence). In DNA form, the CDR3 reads TGTGCCAGCAGCTTGTGGACAATCTCCTACGAGCAGTACTTC. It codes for CASSLWTISYEQYF.

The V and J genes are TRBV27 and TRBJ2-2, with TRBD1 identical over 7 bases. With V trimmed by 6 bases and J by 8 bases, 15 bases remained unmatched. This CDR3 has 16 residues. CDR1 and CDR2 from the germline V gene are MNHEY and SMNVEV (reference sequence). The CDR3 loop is CASSRGQARSIGELFF. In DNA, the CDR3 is TGTGCCAGCAGCCGCGGACAGGCCCGCTCCATTGGGGAGCTGTTTTTT.

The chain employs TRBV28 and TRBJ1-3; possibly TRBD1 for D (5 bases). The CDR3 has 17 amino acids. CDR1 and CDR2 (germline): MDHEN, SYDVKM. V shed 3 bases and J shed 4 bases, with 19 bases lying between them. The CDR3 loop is CASSLQAGRQRGNTIYF. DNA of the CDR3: TGTGCCAGCAGTTTGCAGGCCGGGAGACAGCGGGGAAACACCATATATTTT.

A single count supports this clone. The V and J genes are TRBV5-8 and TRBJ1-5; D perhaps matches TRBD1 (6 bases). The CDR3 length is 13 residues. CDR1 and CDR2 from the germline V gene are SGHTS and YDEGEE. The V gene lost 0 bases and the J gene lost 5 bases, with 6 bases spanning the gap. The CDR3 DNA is TGTGCCAGCAGCTTGGGACAGGATCAGCCCCAGCATTTT. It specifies CASSLGQDQPQHF.

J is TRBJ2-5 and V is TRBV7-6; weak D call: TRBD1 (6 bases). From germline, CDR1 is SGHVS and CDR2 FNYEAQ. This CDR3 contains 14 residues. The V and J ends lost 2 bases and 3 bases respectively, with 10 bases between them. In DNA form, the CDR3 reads TGTGCCAGCAGCTTAACTACAGGGAAAGAGACCCAGTACTTC. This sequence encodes CASSLTTGKETQYF.

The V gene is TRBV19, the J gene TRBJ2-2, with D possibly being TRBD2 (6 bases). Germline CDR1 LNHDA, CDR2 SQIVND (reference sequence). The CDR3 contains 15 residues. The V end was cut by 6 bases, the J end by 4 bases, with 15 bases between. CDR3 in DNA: TGTGCCAGTAGAACCGGGACTTACGTCACCGGGGAGCTGTTTTTT. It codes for CASRTGTYVTGELFF.